Included here is one T cell receptor beta chain sequence, with context. Participant reports of clinical history set cohort assignment. Recovered Cohort 3 donors showed two negative PCRs, clearance, or symptom resolution. Libraries were prepared by immunoSEQ multiplex PCR; TCRdb keeps only in-frame clonotypes and omits some of them. The data contain around 230,000 clones, about 87% of them singletons. The sample is drawn from a study of blood T cell repertoires in COVID-19. Across the study: There were acute and convalescent COVID-19 samples, and they came from the United States, Italy and Spain.

The CDR3 spans 19 residues. The V and J ends lost 5 bases and 0 bases respectively, with 23 bases between them. CDR1 and CDR2 from the germline V gene are LNHDA and SQIVND (reference sequence). The chain combines TRBV19 with TRBJ1-5; D possibly corresponds to TRBD1 (6 bases). Sequencing was carried out using PBMCs or T cells enriched from blood (not recorded which). The receptor was derived from a woman in her 30s who had recovered from COVID-19. The CDR3 sequence: CASSSRSLRQVYSNQPQHF. CDR3 in DNA: TGTGCCAGTAGTTCCCGATCACTTAGACAGGTTTATAGCAATCAGCCCCAGCATTTT.